This T cell receptor beta chain was identified in a study of blood T cell repertoires in COVID-19. Study background: There were acute and convalescent COVID-19 samples, and they came from the United States, Italy and Spain.

V lost 3 bases to trimming and J lost 3 bases, with 8 bases between them. Germline V CDR1 and CDR2: SGHRS, YFSETQ. This CDR3 region has 13 residues. In the original processing: How many nucleated cells were present was estimated from reference gene primer amplification. Here immunoSEQ multiplex PCR was the method, and the copy in TCRdb shows in-frame clones only, minus some. V and J calls and clone size are those listed in that table; D and trimming were worked out from the DNA. The repertoire has about 290,000 clones, approximately 89% of them found once; the top ten carry more than 9.5%. The TCR originated in a woman aged 25 to 45 with COVID-19, enrolled during active disease. Material: peripheral blood. V gene TRBV5-1 combines with J gene TRBJ2-3; tentative D call: TRBD2 (6 bases). The CDR3 region is CASSWTITDTQYF. CDR3 bases: TGCGCCAGCAGCTGGACTATTACAGATACGCAGTATTTT. The variable domain in full, completed from reference TRBV5-1 and TRBJ2-3, reads KAGVTQTPRYLIKTRGQQVTLSCSPISGHRSVSWYQQTPGQGLQFLFEYFSETQRNKGNFPGRFSGRQFSNSRSEMNVSTLELGDSALYLCASSWTITDTQYFGPGTRLTVL.